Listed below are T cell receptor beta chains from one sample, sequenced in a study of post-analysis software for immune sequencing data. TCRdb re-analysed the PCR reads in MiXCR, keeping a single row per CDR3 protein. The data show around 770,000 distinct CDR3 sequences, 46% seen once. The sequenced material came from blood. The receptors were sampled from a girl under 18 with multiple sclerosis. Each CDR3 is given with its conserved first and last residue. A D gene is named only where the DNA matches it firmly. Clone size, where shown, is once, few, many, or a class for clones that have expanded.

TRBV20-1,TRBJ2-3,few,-,CSAKLDYSSPDTQYF,TGCAGTGCTAAACTAGATTACTCCAGTCCAGATACGCAGTATTTT
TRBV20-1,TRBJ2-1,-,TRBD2,CSARQIAGLNNEQFF,TGCAGTGCTAGACAGATAGCGGGATTGAACAATGAGCAGTTCTTC
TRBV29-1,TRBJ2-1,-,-,CSVEDFGSLREQFF,TGCAGCGTTGAAGATTTCGGGAGTCTTCGTGAGCAGTTCTTC
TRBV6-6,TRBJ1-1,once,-,CASSTKGRADTEAFF,TGTGCCAGCAGTACCAAGGGCAGGGCGGACACTGAAGCTTTCTTT
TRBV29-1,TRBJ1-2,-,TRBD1,CSVGETGWGYGYTF,TGCAGCGTTGGGGAGACAGGGTGGGGCTATGGCTACACCTTC
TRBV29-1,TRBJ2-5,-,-,CSSQTCHPRTETQYF,TGCAGCTCACAAACTTGCCACCCGAGAACGGAGACCCAGTACTTC
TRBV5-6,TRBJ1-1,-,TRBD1,CASSHFRASGQGIMNTEAFF,TGTGCCAGCAGCCACTTCCGGGCCTCGGGACAGGGCATCATGAACACTGAAGCTTTCTTT
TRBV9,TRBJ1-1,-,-,CASSVSRGDTEAFF,TGTGCCAGCAGCGTATCGCGGGGTGACACTGAAGCTTTCTTT
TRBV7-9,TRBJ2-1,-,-,CASSLPQINEQFF,TGTGCCAGCAGCTTACCCCAAATCAATGAGCAGTTCTTC
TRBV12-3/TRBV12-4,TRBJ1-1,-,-,CASSYRLMNTEAFF,TGTGCCAGCAGTTACAGGCTTATGAACACTGAAGCTTTCTTT
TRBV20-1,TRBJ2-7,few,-,CSARSGPSYEQYF,TGCAGTGCTAGATCTGGACCGTCCTACGAGCAGTACTTC
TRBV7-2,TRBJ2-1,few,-,CASSVHRGRKDNEQFF,TGTGCCAGCAGCGTCCATAGGGGTAGGAAGGACAATGAGCAGTTCTTC
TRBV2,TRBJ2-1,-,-,CASADRSSYNEQFF,TGTGCCAGCGCAGACAGGAGCTCCTACAATGAGCAGTTCTTC
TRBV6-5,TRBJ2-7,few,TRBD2,CASSSRLAGGHVSYEQYF,TGTGCCAGCAGTTCCAGACTAGCGGGAGGGCATGTATCCTACGAGCAGTACTTC
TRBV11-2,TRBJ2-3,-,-,CASSLVNVLADTQYF,TGTGCCAGCAGCTTAGTGAACGTTTTGGCGGATACGCAGTATTTT
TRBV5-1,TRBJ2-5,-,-,CASRVYAEETQYF,TGCGCCAGCAGAGTTTACGCGGAAGAGACCCAGTACTTC
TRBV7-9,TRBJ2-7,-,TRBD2,CAGSGIGTSGSYEQYF,TGTGCCGGCAGCGGCATCGGGACTAGCGGGAGTTACGAGCAGTACTTC
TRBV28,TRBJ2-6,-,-,CASSLDAVGGSGANVLTF,TGTGCCAGCAGTTTGGATGCAGTAGGGGGCTCTGGGGCCAACGTCCTGACTTTC
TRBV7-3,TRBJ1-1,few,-,CASSRALHRMEVDNTEAFF,TGTGCCAGCAGCCGAGCCCTACACCGGATGGAGGTCGATAACACTGAAGCTTTCTTT
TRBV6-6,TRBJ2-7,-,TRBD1,CASSYLGTGGRNEQYF,TGTGCCAGCAGTTACCTAGGGACAGGGGGCAGAAACGAGCAGTACTTC
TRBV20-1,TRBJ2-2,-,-,CSARDGWVYENTGELFF,TGCAGTGCTAGAGATGGGTGGGTCTACGAGAACACCGGGGAGCTGTTTTTT
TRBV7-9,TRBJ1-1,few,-,CASSLTGMNTEAFF,TGTGCCAGCAGCCTTACAGGGATGAACACTGAAGCTTTCTTT
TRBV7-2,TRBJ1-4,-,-,CASSLRTDGGEKLFF,TGTGCCAGCAGCCTCAGGACCGATGGGGGAGAAAAACTGTTTTTT
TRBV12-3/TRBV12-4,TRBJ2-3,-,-,CASSYRVGTQYF,TGTGCCAGCAGTTACAGGGTAGGGACGCAGTATTTT
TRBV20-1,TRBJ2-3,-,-,CSAKRSTDTQYF,TGCAGTGCTAAGCGGTCCACAGATACGCAGTATTTT
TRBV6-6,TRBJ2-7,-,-,CASAPGPGSNNEQYF,TGTGCCAGCGCACCGGGTCCTGGCTCCAACAATGAGCAGTACTTC